The clone carrying this T cell receptor beta chain was detected many times. Antigen unknown. Library construction involved attaching unique molecular identifiers to individual cDNA molecules, which allowed quantitative, reproducible TCR counting. Per the original data handling: Across samples, TCR counts had a median of about 88,000 and ranged from about 23,224 to 700,000. One entry per CDR3 protein results from TCRdb running MiXCR on the RACE reads. The V and J calls, along with clone size, are taken from TCRdb and not from the paper's own processing. The data contain 180,000 or so distinct CDR3 sequences, roughly 15% of them singletons. Noted time point: patch test 1, 2 weeks after DPC sensitization. Treatment of the sample: therapeutic diphenylcyclopropenone sensitization with weekly scalp DPC. This entry is derived from a study of human T cells and chemical hapten exposure. Whole-study results and caveats: Each of the donors had alopecia, so their immune responses may not resemble those of healthy people. PT1 expanded TCR numbers rose with patch test score.

Trimming stripped 1 base from V and 0 bases from J, with 10 bases between. The germline V gene encodes CDR1 SGHNT and CDR2 YYREEE (reference sequence). The CDR3 is made up of 16 amino acids. The origin of this receptor is a woman between 25 and 40 years old with alopecia areata. Some clones in this sample may be carry-over from other donors' samples. The sequences come from whole blood, collected in connection with sensitization to the hapten diphenylcyclopropenone (DPC). The rearrangement uses TRBV5-4 and TRBJ2-2; D ambiguous. The DNA for the CDR3 is TGTGCCAGCAGCTTGTTCGGCAGCGCGAACACCGGGGAGCTGTTTTTT. The encoded protein is CASSLFGSANTGELFF.